This T cell receptor beta chain came from a study of T cell responses to AZD1222 COVID-19 vaccine. Study outcomes and limitations: At baseline, seropositivity was found in only six AZD1222 recipients.

Trimming left V 2 bases short and J 5 bases short, with 9 bases between. Germline values: CDR1 KGHDR, CDR2 SFDVKD. This CDR3 contains 14 residues. Profiling relied on immunoSEQ multiplex PCR, and the TCRdb table lists in-frame clones only, not all of them. The data show around 110,000 clones, almost 90% seen once. This clone was seen just once. What it binds is unknown. The sequence derives from an adult in good health. The genes are TRBV24-1 and TRBJ2-1; no clear D gene. The material sequenced was peripheral blood, taken on day 0 of AZD1222 vaccination. The CDR3 loop is CATSDYYRDNEQFF. DNA of the CDR3: TGTGCCACCAGTGATTATTACCGGGACAATGAGCAGTTCTTC.